This TCR beta chain was recorded in a study of early T cells in non-severe SARS-CoV-2 infection. Overall study: Unsorted whole-blood RNA was sequenced in bulk, leaving chains unpaired.

General study results and limits: VDJdb matching skewed toward anti-spike CD8 responses, missing private and CD4 specificities.

In the case of this clonotype: The antigen is undetermined.

This CDR3 spans 15 amino acids. V lost 6 bases and J lost 1, with 18 bases in between. The V gene's germline CDR1 is SQVTM and CDR2 ANQGSEA. Unique molecular identifiers (one per individual cDNA molecule) were attached. MiXCR, run by TCRdb on the 5' RACE reads, gives a single entry per CDR3 protein. The sample has tens of thousands of distinct CDR3 sequences; approximately 12% are singletons. This chain uses TRBV29-1 with TRBJ1-1, with D tentatively TRBD1 (5 bases). The sample was whole blood. The receptor comes from an adult who was a healthcare worker with PCR-confirmed SARS-CoV-2 infection or an uninfected control (not recorded which). The CDR3 reads CSVGGRRWGNTEAFF. In DNA form, the CDR3 reads TGCAGCGTCGGGGGACGACGTTGGGGGAACACTGAAGCTTTCTTT. The variable domain in full, with the rest retrieved from reference TRBV29-1 and TRBJ1-1, is SAVISQKPSRDICQRGTSLTIQCQVDSQVTMMFWYRQQPGQSLTLIATANQGSEATYESGFVIDKFPISRPNLTFSTLTVSNMSPEDSSIYLCSVGGRRWGNTEAFFGQGTRLTVV.